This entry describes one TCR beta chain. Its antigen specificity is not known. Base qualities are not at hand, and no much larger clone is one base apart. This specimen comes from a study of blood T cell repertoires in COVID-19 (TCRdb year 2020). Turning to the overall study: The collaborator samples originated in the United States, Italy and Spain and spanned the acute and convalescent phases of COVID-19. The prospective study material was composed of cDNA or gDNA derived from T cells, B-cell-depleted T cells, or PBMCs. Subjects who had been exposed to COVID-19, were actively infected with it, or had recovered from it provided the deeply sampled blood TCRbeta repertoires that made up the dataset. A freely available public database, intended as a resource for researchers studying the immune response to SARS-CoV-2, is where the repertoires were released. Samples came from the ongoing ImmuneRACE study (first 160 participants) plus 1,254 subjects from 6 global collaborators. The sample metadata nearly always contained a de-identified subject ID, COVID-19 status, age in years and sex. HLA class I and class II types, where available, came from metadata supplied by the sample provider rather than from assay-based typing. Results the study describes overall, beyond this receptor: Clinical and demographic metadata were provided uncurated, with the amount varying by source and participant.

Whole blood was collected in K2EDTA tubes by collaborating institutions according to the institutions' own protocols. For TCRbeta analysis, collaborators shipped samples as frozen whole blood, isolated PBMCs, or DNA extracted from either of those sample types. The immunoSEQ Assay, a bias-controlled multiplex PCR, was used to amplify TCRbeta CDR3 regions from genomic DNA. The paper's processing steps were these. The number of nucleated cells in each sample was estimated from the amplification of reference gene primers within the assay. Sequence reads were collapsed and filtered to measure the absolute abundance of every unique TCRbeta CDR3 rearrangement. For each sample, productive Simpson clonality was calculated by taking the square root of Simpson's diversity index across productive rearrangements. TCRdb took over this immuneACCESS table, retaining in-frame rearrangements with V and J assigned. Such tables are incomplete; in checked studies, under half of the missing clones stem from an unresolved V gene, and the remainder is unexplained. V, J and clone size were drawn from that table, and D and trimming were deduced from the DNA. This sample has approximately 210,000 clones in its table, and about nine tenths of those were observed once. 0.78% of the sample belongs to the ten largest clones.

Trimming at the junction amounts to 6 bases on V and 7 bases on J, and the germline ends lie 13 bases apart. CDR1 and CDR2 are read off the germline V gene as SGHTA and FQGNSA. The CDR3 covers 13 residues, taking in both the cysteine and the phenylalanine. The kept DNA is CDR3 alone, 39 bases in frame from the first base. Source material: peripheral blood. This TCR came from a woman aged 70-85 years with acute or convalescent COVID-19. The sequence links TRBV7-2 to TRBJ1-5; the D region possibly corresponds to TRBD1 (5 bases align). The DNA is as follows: TGTGCCAGCAGAAGTACAGGCTCCCAGCCCCAGCATTTT. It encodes CASRSTGSQPQHF. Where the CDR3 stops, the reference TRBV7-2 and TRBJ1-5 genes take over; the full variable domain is GAGVSQSPSNKVTEKGKDVELRCDPISGHTALYWYRQSLGQGLEFLIYFQGNSAPDKSGLPSDRFSAERTGGSVSTLTIQRTQQEDSAVYLCASRSTGSQPQHFGDGTRLSIL.